This TCR beta chain was recorded in a study of blood T cells in healthy people across ages. Study details: About one barcoded beta molecule per two T cells was captured by template switching. General study findings and limits: Older age coincided with a roughly linear decline in TCR beta diversity per million T cells. What prevented conclusive comparison of naive and antigen-experienced cells was that PBMCs were unsorted.

CDR1 SNHLY and CDR2 FYNNEI come from the germline V gene. CDR3 length: 18 residues. V was cut by 2 bases and J by 0 bases, with 14 bases left in between. This clonotype showed up just a few times. The antigen remains undetermined. The use of a sample-barcoded 5' primer and a J-beta primer mix characterized a second PCR of about 7 to 12 cycles. Each sample provided no less than 2.5 million CDR3-containing paired-end reads. Using its own MiXCR run on the 5' RACE reads, TCRdb lists one record per CDR3 protein. This sample has roughly 1,700,000 distinct CDR3 sequences; about 30% occur once, and the top ten carry roughly 8%.

Sequenced input: blood. V and J are TRBV2 and TRBJ2-6; D remains ambiguous. The receptor was isolated from a woman in her twenties or thirties in good health. CDR3 DNA: TGTGCCAGCAGTGAAAGGTCCCTACGTAGCTCTGGGGCCAACGTCCTGACTTTC. Residues: CASSERSLRSSGANVLTF.